Described below is a single T cell receptor beta chain sequence and its context. The antigen remains undetermined. The data were obtained in a study of Ad26.COV2.S vaccination and SARS-CoV-2 variants. Study-wide results and caveats: Those who received vaccine or placebo ended up with similar non-spike TCR breadth. Overall T cell responses may have been underestimated by the analyses of TCR breadth and depth.

Produced via immunoSEQ multiplex PCR; TCRdb's table is partial and in-frame only. The table lists about 220,000 clones, roughly 90% of them singletons, with 9.5% to 12% in the top ten. Treatment defined: about 20 received Ad26.COV2.S at low or high dose, single or two shots; about 5 received placebo; per-sample allocation not given. Sampling was performed 63 days after the first vaccine or placebo injection. Ad26 vector vaccine expressed Wuhan-strain SARS-CoV-2 spike. The sequence was obtained from a person between 18 and 65 years old who received the Ad26.COV2.S COVID-19 vaccine or a placebo. The sample here was peripheral blood, taken in a trial of Ad26.COV2.S vaccine versus placebo.

CDR3 DNA sequence: TGCGCCAGCAGCCAGGGCTATGGCTACACCTTC. This sequence encodes CASSQGYGYTF. The genes are TRBV4-1 and TRBJ1-2; D remains ambiguous. Germline lookup yields CDR1 MGHRA and CDR2 YSYEKL. The V gene lost 3 bases and the J gene lost 4 bases, with 3 bases spanning the gap. The CDR3 totals 11 residues.